This entry is about one TCR beta chain. Antigen unknown. Data came from immunoSEQ multiplex PCR; TCRdb stores just in-frame clones and leaves some out. Of 20,000 to 30,000 clones detected, 55% to 70% appear once; the ten largest clones hold approximately 22%. Looked up from germline, CDR1 is SGHNT and CDR2 is YYREEE (reference sequence). CDR3 length: 16 residues. With V trimmed by 4 bases and J by 7 bases, 11 bases remained unmatched. The sample is drawn from a study of radiation and T cells in renal cell carcinoma. Study findings and constraints: Compared with controls, irradiated tumors showed greater TCR clonality.

Treatment: treatment-naive control, cytoreductive nephrectomy. Controls included a handful of female and over 10 male donors, resected 2011 to 2014. The receptor was derived from a man aged 35-49 years with renal cell carcinoma. This chain joins TRBV5-4 and TRBJ2-1; TRBD1 matches 10 bases. Sample: tumor tissue, taken from a patient whose treatment was nephrectomy without radiotherapy. DNA for the CDR3: TGTGCCAGCAGCAAAGGGGACAGGGGTTATTCGAATGAGCAGTTCTTC. It translates to CASSKGDRGYSNEQFF.